The source of this T cell receptor (beta chain) is a study of T cell repertoires in cytomegalovirus infection. About the study: CMV infection together with matching HLA type was indicated by public TCR beta signatures.

TCRdb ran MiXCR on the reads and lists one entry per CDR3 protein. The data contain approximately 250,000 distinct CDR3 sequences, 9% to 15% of them singletons. This clonotype was picked up a small number of times. Its target is not known. The study's findings and limits: CMV carriers having the relevant HLA were flagged by cumulative public TCR beta family frequency.

The source material was PBMCs. The source of this sequence is a human donor in good health (CMV status not recorded). Some clones in this sample may be carry-over from other donors' samples.

In DNA form, the CDR3 reads TGTGCCAGCAGCTTCGGGGGCGACAGGGAGACCCAGTACTTC. This encodes CASSFGGDRETQYF. The chain carries TRBV11-2 and TRBJ2-5; D possibly uses TRBD1 or TRBD2 (6 bases each). From germline, CDR1 is SGHAT and CDR2 FQNNGV. The CDR3 has 14 amino acids. Trimming removed 3 bases from V and 5 bases from J, with 13 bases in between. Filled out from reference TRBV11-2 and TRBJ2-5, the complete variable domain reads EAGVAQSPRYKIIEKRQSVAFWCNPISGHATLYWYQQILGQGPKLLIQFQNNGVVDDSQLPKDRFSAERLKGVDSTLKIQPAKLEDSAVYLCASSFGGDRETQYFGPGTRLLVL.